This passage covers 6 T cell receptor beta chains from one sample sequenced in a study of identical twins. MiXCR, run by TCRdb on the 5' RACE reads, gives a single entry per CDR3 protein. The sample has some 1,700,000 distinct CDR3 sequences, about 30% seen once. Sequencing was carried out using cord blood. These receptors were taken from a newborn girl in good health.

V and J are TRBV30 and TRBJ2-1; 7 nucleotides align to TRBD2. Trimming took 3 bases from V and 5 from J; bases not matched to a gene: 4. The CDR3 contains 13 residues. CDR1 is GTSNPN and CDR2 is SVGIG in the germline V gene (reference sequence). The DNA of the CDR3 is TGTGCCTGGAGCGGGGGGATCCACAATGAGCAGTTCTTC. This sequence encodes CAWSGGIHNEQFF.

V usage is TRBV6-5 and J usage is TRBJ2-3; 10 bases match TRBD2. The CDR3 has 14 residues. V dropped 8 bases and J dropped 2; count of bases not matched to a gene: 4. Germline V gene data show CDR1 as MNHEY and CDR2 as SVGAGI. The CDR3 DNA follows: TGTGCCAGCGGCGGACTAGCGGACACAGATACGCAGTATTTT. Amino acids: CASGGLADTDTQYF.

The V gene is TRBV5-5, the J gene TRBJ2-1, with TRBD2 as a possible D gene (6 bases). Trimming shortened V by 4 bases and J by 2 bases, and 13 bases separated the two germline ends. The germline V gene encodes CDR1 SGHKS and CDR2 YYEKEE (reference sequence). The CDR3 extends over 15 amino acids. For the CDR3, the DNA is TGTGCCAGCAGCGACTGGACTACTCCCTACAATGAGCAGTTCTTC. Its protein is CASSDWTTPYNEQFF.

This clonotype was observed a handful of times. The V call is TRBV13, the J call TRBJ2-1, with TRBD2 as a possible D gene (5 bases). V lost 5 bases to trimming and J lost 9 bases, with 20 bases between them. This CDR3 contains 15 residues. In germline, CDR1 is PRHDT, CDR2 FYEKMQ (reference sequence). The CDR3 region has the DNA TGTGCCAGCAGCCCACCAGGACTGCCATTTGGTGAGCAGTTCTTC. It yields the protein CASSPPGLPFGEQFF.

The table lists this clonotype with a count of one. The V call is TRBV2, the J call TRBJ2-7, with D perhaps TRBD2 (6 bases). Trimming cost V 5 bases and J 3 bases, with 11 bases left between them. The CDR3 contains 13 residues. The germline V gene has CDR1 SNHLY and CDR2 FYNNEI. For the CDR3, the DNA is TGTGCCAGCAGTCGGGAGCCCTACTACGAGCAGTACTTC. It translates to CASSREPYYEQYF.

This clonotype has a handful of counts. This chain connects TRBV20-1 to TRBJ2-7; 7 bases map to TRBD1. The CDR3 has 13 amino acids. The junction had 7 bases not matched to a gene; V was cut back by 3 bases and J by 5 bases. The V gene's germline CDR1 is DFQATT and CDR2 SNEGSKA (reference sequence). CDR3 bases: TGCAGTGCTAGGCCCAACAGGGGCCACGAGCAGTACTTC. Residues: CSARPNRGHEQYF.